The 28 T cell receptor beta chains below come from one sample, sequenced in a study of cytomegalovirus exposure and HLA in healthy donors. In the PCR, 60 Vbeta and 13 Jbeta primers were used. Using immunoSEQ multiplex PCR, the repertoire was profiled, and TCRdb retains in-frame clones only, with some absent. The sample includes roughly 140,000 clones, more than 65% seen only once; the top ten take approximately 6.1%. Sequencing used PBMCs. The source is a man aged 30-40 years in good health and CMV-seropositive.

The chain is built from TRBV19 and TRBJ1-5; 10 bases fit TRBD1. Germline values: CDR1 LNHDA, CDR2 SQIVND (reference sequence). This CDR3 comprises 16 residues. The V segment lost 5 bases and the J segment 5 bases; nucleotides outside the gene matches: 9. The CDR3 region is CASSPPDRGLYQPQHF. DNA of the CDR3: TGTGCCAGTAGTCCCCCCGACAGGGGGCTGTATCAGCCCCAGCATTTT.

This rearrangement joins TRBV5-1 to TRBJ2-5; 8 positions agree with TRBD2. V lost 4 bases to trimming and J lost 7 bases; unmatched junction nucleotides: 12. Germline V CDR1 and CDR2: SGHRS, YFSETQ. This CDR3 is 15 amino acids long. In DNA, the CDR3 is TGCGCCAGCAGCCATGGACTAGCCCCCGGGGGGACCCAGTACTTC. Residues: CASSHGLAPGGTQYF. Supplemented by reference TRBV5-1 and TRBJ2-5, the full variable domain reads KAGVTQTPRYLIKTRGQQVTLSCSPISGHRSVSWYQQTPGQGLQFLFEYFSETQRNKGNFPGRFSGRQFSNSRSEMNVSTLELGDSALYLCASSHGLAPGGTQYFGPGTRLLVL.

The chain has TRBV5-4 and TRBJ2-7, with 8 positions matching TRBD2. The V gene end was trimmed by 0 bases and the J gene end by 6 bases; junction bases not matched to a gene: 5. In germline, CDR1 is SGHNT, CDR2 YYREEE (reference sequence). This CDR3 comprises 14 residues. CDR3 bases: TGTGCCAGCAGCTTGGGACCAGCGGGAGTCGAGCAGTACTTC. The encoded protein is CASSLGPAGVEQYF. Combining the CDR3 with reference TRBV5-4 and TRBJ2-7 gives the whole variable domain ETGVTQSPTHLIKTRGQQVTLRCSSQSGHNTVSWYQQALGQGPQFIFQYYREEENGRGNFPPRFSGLQFPNYSSELNVNALELDDSALYLCASSLGPAGVEQYFGPGTRLTVT.

The chain recombines TRBV28 with TRBJ2-7, with TRBD2 identical over 12 bases. This CDR3 is built from 16 residues. The V gene end was trimmed by 8 bases and the J gene end by 8 bases; junction bases not matched to a gene: 16. The germline CDR1 and CDR2 sequences are MDHEN and SYDVKM. The DNA of the CDR3 is TGTGCCAGCGGCCCAACTAGCGGGGGGATCACCTCAAAGCAGTACTTC. It encodes CASGPTSGGITSKQYF.

The chain links TRBV5-6 to TRBJ2-3; TRBD2 matches 11 bases. This CDR3 comprises 16 residues. Germline-derived CDR1 and CDR2 are SGHDT and YYEEEE. Unmatched junction bases numbered 5, after V lost 0 bases and J lost 5 bases. CDR3 in amino acids: CASSLALAGEGDTQYF. CDR3 coding DNA: TGTGCCAGCAGCTTGGCACTAGCGGGAGAGGGAGATACGCAGTATTTT.

V and J are TRBV5-6 and TRBJ2-1, with a possible D match to TRBD2 (5 bases). The CDR3 is 15 residues long. Trimming removed 5 bases from V and 6 bases from J, with 18 bases in between. From germline, CDR1 is SGHDT and CDR2 YYEEEE. CDR3 in DNA: TGTGCCAGCAGAACCGGGGTAGAGGGTTTCAATGAGCAGTTCTTC. Translation: CASRTGVEGFNEQFF.

V is TRBV28 and J is TRBJ1-2, with D maybe TRBD1 (6 bases). In germline, CDR1 is MDHEN, CDR2 SYDVKM. The CDR3 consists of 16 residues. Between the trimmed V and J ends, which lost 2 bases and 7 bases, there was a span of 20 bases. The CDR3 DNA is TGTGCCAGCAGTTTAAGGGTTGACAGGATTTTGCCTGGCTACACCTTC. The encoded protein is CASSLRVDRILPGYTF.

Only a few counts were recorded for this clone. The chain carries TRBV6-5 and TRBJ1-5, with 8 bases identical to TRBD1. The V gene end was trimmed by 4 bases and the J gene end by 6 bases; junction bases not matched to a gene: 5. The CDR3 contains 14 residues. The germline CDR1 and CDR2 sequences are MNHEY and SVGAGI. The CDR3 bases are TGTGCCAGCAGTTGGACAGGGCCAGGTCAGCCCCAGCATTTT. It specifies CASSWTGPGQPQHF.

This clone occurred once. V usage is TRBV4-1 and J usage is TRBJ1-2; unclear D gene. The CDR3 spans 13 residues. CDR1 MGHRA and CDR2 YSYEKL come from the germline V gene. Trimming pared 4 bases from V and 4 bases from J, leaving 10 bases between. CDR3 sequence reads: CASSLDFRYGYTF. The CDR3 coding sequence is TGCGCCAGCAGCCTAGACTTTCGCTATGGCTACACCTTC.

The CDR3 reads CASSPRQEETQYF. In nucleotides, the CDR3 is TGTGCCAGCTCACCACGTCAGGAAGAGACCCAGTACTTC. The chain links TRBV18 to TRBJ2-5, with D unresolved. The V and J ends lost 1 base and 3 bases respectively, with 6 bases between them. The CDR3 is 13 residues long. Germline CDR1 is KGHSH and CDR2 is LQKENI.

This rearrangement joins TRBV7-2 to TRBJ2-2; 7 nucleotides match TRBD1. The CDR3 contains 15 residues. J lost 5 bases, V lost 5 bases, and 8 bases had no gene match. The germline V gene has CDR1 SGHTA and CDR2 FQGNSA. CDR3 nucleotides: TGTGCCAGCAGCCCCCTATTACAGGGGACCGGGGAGCTGTTTTTT. Protein product: CASSPLLQGTGELFF.

This clone was counted a few times. The chain is built from TRBV7-2 and TRBJ1-5; D call uncertain. V was trimmed by 4 bases and J by 5 bases, leaving 6 bases between them. In germline, CDR1 is SGHTA, CDR2 FQGNSA. CDR3 length: 12 residues. CDR3 residues: CASSSNYQPQHF. The CDR3 DNA follows: TGTGCCAGCAGCTCCAATTATCAGCCCCAGCATTTT.

The V call is TRBV30, the J call TRBJ1-6; D is unresolved. The CDR3 has 13 amino acids. The germline V gene has CDR1 GTSNPN and CDR2 SVGIG (reference sequence). Trimming took off 4 bases at V and 8 bases at J, with 12 bases between the two ends. The CDR3 DNA reads TGTGCCTGGACTCTGAAGATAGATTCACCCCTCCACTTT. It codes for CAWTLKIDSPLHF.

The chain employs TRBV11-2 and TRBJ1-2; a possible D gene is TRBD1 (6 bases). The CDR3 is made up of 15 amino acids. CDR1 is SGHAT and CDR2 is FQNNGV in the germline V gene. V was pared by 4 bases and J by 0 bases, with 12 bases between. The CDR3 here is CASSYHRAANYGYTF. The CDR3 DNA reads TGTGCCAGCAGCTATCACAGGGCTGCTAACTATGGCTACACCTTC.

The chain is built from TRBV6-5 and TRBJ2-5; D possibly corresponds to TRBD2 (5 bases). The V and J ends lost 6 bases and 5 bases respectively, with 19 bases between them. CDR1 is MNHEY, CDR2 SVGAGI, per germline. This CDR3 region has 15 residues. CDR3 in amino acids: CASSRRTYARETQYF. The CDR3 DNA reads as TGTGCCAGCAGCCGGAGGACTTACGCCCGGGAGACCCAGTACTTC.

The chain carries TRBV5-1 and TRBJ1-4; 9 bases map to TRBD1. The CDR3 runs 14 residues. V was clipped by 3 bases and J by 7 bases; unmatched bases: 4. Germline-derived CDR1 and CDR2 are SGHRS and YFSETQ. CDR3 DNA: TGCGCCAGCAGCTCCGGGACAGGGAGTGAAAAACTGTTTTTT. Its translation is CASSSGTGSEKLFF.

This clone was detected a few times. The chain joins TRBV28 to TRBJ2-2, with D uncertain. The CDR3 contains 13 residues. Germline V gives CDR1 MDHEN, CDR2 SYDVKM. V was cut by 6 bases and J by 5 bases, with 10 bases left in between. The CDR3 DNA sequence: TGTGCCAGCAGGCTTCGCGCGACCGGGGAGCTGTTTTTT. Translating gives CASRLRATGELFF.

V gene TRBV7-2 combines with J gene TRBJ1-1, with 11 bases identical to TRBD1. V was clipped by 6 bases and J by 6 bases; unmatched bases: 12. Germline values: CDR1 SGHTA, CDR2 FQGNSA. This CDR3 has 16 amino acids. This CDR3 reads CASSEGDRGSLAEAFF. The CDR3, as DNA: TGTGCCAGCAGTGAAGGGGACAGGGGGTCTCTCGCTGAAGCTTTCTTT.

The chain couples TRBV28 to TRBJ2-7; possibly TRBD2 for D (5 bases). V gave up 7 bases and J gave up 2 bases, with 18 bases separating them. Germline V gene lookup returns CDR1 MDHEN and CDR2 SYDVKM. This CDR3 is built from 15 residues. In DNA form, the CDR3 reads TGTGCCAGCAACAAGAGCGGACGGATAACCTACGAGCAGTACTTC. It translates to CASNKSGRITYEQYF.

About this clone: Other DNA sequences within the sample encode an identical CDR3. The genes are TRBV18 and TRBJ2-7; maybe TRBD1 (6 bases). CDR1 and CDR2 (germline): KGHSH, LQKENI. This CDR3 is built from 13 residues. The V end was cut by 2 bases, the J end by 4 bases, with 9 bases between. The CDR3 bases are TGTGCCAGCTCACCAACAGGGTCATACGAGCAGTACTTC. This gives the protein CASSPTGSYEQYF.

As regards this clone: In the same sample, other DNA sequences code for this CDR3. The CDR3 DNA is TGTGCCAGCGGCCTGTGGGGGACAGCGCGATTACAACACTACACCTTC. Protein sequence: CASGLWGTARLQHYTF. V gene TRBV27 combines with J gene TRBJ1-2, with TRBD1 matching over 7 bases. V shed 8 bases, J shed 10 bases, and the junction held 22 bases outside the gene matches. The CDR3 loop spans 16 amino acids. The germline V gene encodes CDR1 MNHEY and CDR2 SMNVEV (reference sequence).

This chain links TRBV13 with TRBJ1-3; a possible D gene is TRBD1 (5 bases). This CDR3 comprises 17 residues. Per the germline V gene, CDR1 is PRHDT and CDR2 is FYEKMQ (reference sequence). With 4 bases removed from V and 0 bases from J, the gap between germline ends came to 16 bases. The CDR3 loop reads CASSSRQRSTSGNTIYF. The CDR3 coding sequence is TGTGCCAGCAGCTCCCGACAGAGATCCACCTCTGGAAACACCATATATTTT.

The CDR3 DNA sequence: TGTGCCAGCAGCTTCAAATGGACAGCCAGCTCCTATAATTCACCCCTCCACTTT. It codes for CASSFKWTASSYNSPLHF. The gene calls are TRBV7-8 and TRBJ1-6; TRBD1 might be the D (6 bases). The CDR3 extends over 18 amino acids. The V and J ends lost 3 bases and 0 bases respectively, with 15 bases between them. CDR1 is SGHVS, CDR2 FQNEAQ, per germline.

This chain joins TRBV9 and TRBJ2-1; possible D gene TRBD2, 6 bases. Germline V gene lookup returns CDR1 SGDLS and CDR2 YYNGEE. The CDR3 has 16 residues. Trimming took 0 bases from V and 1 from J, leaving 11 bases between them. CDR3 region: CASSVEGAGSYNEQFF. Written as DNA, the CDR3 is TGTGCCAGCAGCGTAGAAGGAGCGGGTTCCTACAATGAGCAGTTCTTC.

A single count supports this clone. The chain joins TRBV6-5 to TRBJ1-6; D is ambiguous. CDR1 and CDR2 from the germline V gene are MNHEY and SVGAGI. The V end was cut by 8 bases, the J end by 7 bases, with 12 bases between. This CDR3 is 13 amino acids long. The CDR3 spells CASGRRENSPLHF. In nucleotides, the CDR3 is TGTGCCAGCGGGCGACGGGAAAATTCACCCCTCCACTTT.

The chain has TRBV6-1 and TRBJ1-6, with 8 bases identical to TRBD1. V lost 7 bases to trimming and J lost 11 bases; unmatched junction nucleotides: 7. The CDR3 contains 13 residues. From germline, CDR1 is MNHNS and CDR2 SASEGT. The CDR3 is CASTPGQVPPLHF. Here the CDR3 DNA reads TGTGCCAGCACCCCGGGACAGGTACCACCCCTCCACTTT.

V is TRBV5-1 and J is TRBJ1-6, with a tentative D call TRBD1 (5 bases). CDR3 length equals 14 residues. Per germline, CDR1 SGHRS and CDR2 YFSETQ. Trimming shortened V by 5 bases and J by 9 bases, and 15 bases separated the two germline ends. For the CDR3, the DNA is TGCGCCAGCAGGCTCGGGGGGGAGGCTTCACCCCTCCACTTT. Translation gives CASRLGGEASPLHF.

The chain couples TRBV7-6 to TRBJ2-1; TRBD2 might be the D (5 bases). Looked up from germline, CDR1 is SGHVS and CDR2 is FNYEAQ. This CDR3 spans 14 amino acids. Trimming left V 7 bases short and J 7 bases short, with 17 bases between. The CDR3 protein is CASTSGLEPNEQFF. The DNA of the CDR3 is TGTGCCAGCACCTCGGGGTTAGAGCCGAATGAGCAGTTCTTC. The full variable domain, with the rest looked up from reference TRBV7-6 and TRBJ2-1, is GAGVSQSPRYKVTKRGQDVALRCDPISGHVSLYWYRQALGQGPEFLTYFNYEAQQDKSGLPNDRFSAERPEGSISTLTIQRTEQRDSAMYRCASTSGLEPNEQFFGPGTRLTVL.